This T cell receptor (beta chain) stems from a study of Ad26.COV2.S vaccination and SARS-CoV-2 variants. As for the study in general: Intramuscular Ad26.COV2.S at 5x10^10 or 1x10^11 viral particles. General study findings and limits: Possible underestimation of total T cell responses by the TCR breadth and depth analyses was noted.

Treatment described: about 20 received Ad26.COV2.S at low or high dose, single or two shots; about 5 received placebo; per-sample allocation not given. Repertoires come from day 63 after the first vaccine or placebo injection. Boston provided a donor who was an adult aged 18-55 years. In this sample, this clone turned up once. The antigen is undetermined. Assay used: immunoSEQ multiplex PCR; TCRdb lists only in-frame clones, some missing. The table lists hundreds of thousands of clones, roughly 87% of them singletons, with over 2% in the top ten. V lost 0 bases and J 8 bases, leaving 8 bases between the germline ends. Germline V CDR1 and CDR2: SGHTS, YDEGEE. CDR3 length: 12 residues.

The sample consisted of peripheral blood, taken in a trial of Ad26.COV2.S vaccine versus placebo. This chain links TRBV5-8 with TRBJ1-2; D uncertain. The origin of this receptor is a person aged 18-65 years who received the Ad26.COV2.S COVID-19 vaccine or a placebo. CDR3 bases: TGTGCCAGCAGCTTGGGATTATGGGGCTACACCTTC. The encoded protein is CASSLGLWGYTF.